This is a list of T cell receptor beta chains from one sample in a study of sequential checkpoint blockade in melanoma. TCRdb keeps only in-frame clones here, not all; method: immunoSEQ multiplex PCR. The sample has some 5,100 clones; roughly 24% are singletons. The sequencing used tumor tissue (inferred from file names), collected from a patient given nivolumab and ipilimumab in sequence. The source is a human donor with melanoma. The CDR3 runs from the conserved cysteine through the conserved F or W. A D gene is named only where the DNA matches it firmly. Clone size, where shown, is once, few, many, or a class for clones that have expanded.

v_call	clone_size	d_call	j_call	cdr3_nt	cdr3_aa
TRBV11-3	.	TRBD2	TRBJ2-5	TGTGCCAGCAGCTTCCGGACTAGCGGGGGTGCGACCCAGTACTTC	CASSFRTSGGATQYF
TRBV11-3	.	.	TRBJ2-3	TGTGCCAGCAGCCTCGGTGGGGGGTCGGGCACAGATACGCAGTATTTT	CASSLGGGSGTDTQYF
TRBV28	medium-sized	TRBD1	TRBJ1-2	TGTGCCAGCGAGGACAGGGGATACTATGGCTACACCTTC	CASEDRGYYGYTF
TRBV18	.	TRBD1	TRBJ2-1	TGTGCCAGCTCGTCACTCGACAGGGGGTCGTACAATGAGCAGTTCTTC	CASSSLDRGSYNEQFF
TRBV6-8	.	.	TRBJ1-5	TGTGCCAGCAGTTACCCCGTTGGCAGGGCGGGGGATCAGCCCCAGCATTTT	CASSYPVGRAGDQPQHF
TRBV18	.	.	TRBJ2-5	TGTGCCAGCTCCCCGCCGGGGCCCCAAGAGACCCAGTACTTC	CASSPPGPQETQYF
TRBV7-4	many	.	TRBJ2-1	TGTGCCAGCAGGGGGTCCGGATACAATGAGCAGTTCTTC	CASRGSGYNEQFF
TRBV6-8	.	.	TRBJ2-5	TGTGCCAGCAGCCTCCCTGGCGGGTTGCAAGAGACCCAGTACTTC	CASSLPGGLQETQYF
TRBV6-8	.	.	TRBJ2-2	TGTGCCAGCAGTTACCTTGCGGACACCGGGGAGCTGTTTTTT	CASSYLADTGELFF
TRBV12-5	.	.	TRBJ2-1	TGTGCTAGTGGTTTGGTCGGACAGCTCAATGAGCAGTTCTTC	CASGLVGQLNEQFF
TRBV18	.	TRBD1	TRBJ2-5	TGTGCCAGCTCACCAGCGGGACAGGTCCAAGAGACCCAGTACTTC	CASSPAGQVQETQYF
TRBV1	.	.	TRBJ2-2	TGCGCCAGCAGCCAAGATTTTGGGGGCACCGGGGAGCTGTTTTTT	CASSQDFGGTGELFF
TRBV23-1	many	.	TRBJ2-3	TGCGCCAGCAGCCCCCTGGGTACAGATTATTACACAGCTACGCAGTATTTT	CASSPLGTDYYTATQYF
TRBV30	.	.	TRBJ1-3	TGTGCCTGGACCCCAGGGGCGATCGGAAACACCATATATTTT	CAWTPGAIGNTIYF
TRBV11-3	few	TRBD2	TRBJ2-7	TGTGCCAGCAGCGTGCCTGGCGGGGGGTCCTCCTACGAGCAGTACTTC	CASSVPGGGSSYEQYF
TRBV30	once	.	TRBJ1-1	TGTGCCTGGAGTGTCTTGAAGAGTGCGGCTAGTGAAGCTTTCTTT	CAWSVLKSAASEAFF
TRBV28	few	TRBD1	TRBJ1-6	TGTGCCAGCAGATGGGGAGGGGGCGGCAATTCACCCCTCCACTTT	CASRWGGGGNSPLHF
TRBV9	many	.	TRBJ1-5	TGTGCCAGCAGCGTAGCAGGGAGCAATCAGCCCCAGCATTTT	CASSVAGSNQPQHF
TRBV6-8	.	.	TRBJ1-3	TGTGCCAGCAGTTACGTCGCAGGGCCCGGAAACACCATATATTTT	CASSYVAGPGNTIYF
TRBV6-8	large	.	TRBJ2-1	TGTGCCAGCAGTTACCCGGCGAGTCCTCGGGAGCAGTTCTTC	CASSYPASPREQFF
TRBV30	.	.	TRBJ1-5	TGTGCCTGGAGTGTAACCGGGACCCAGGGTGTAAGTAAGCCCCAGCATTTT	CAWSVTGTQGVSKPQHF
TRBV15	.	.	TRBJ2-1	TGTGCCACCAGCAGAGATCTCAGGGGCCCCTACAATGAGCAGTTCTTC	CATSRDLRGPYNEQFF
TRBV6-8	.	.	TRBJ2-3	TGTGCCAGCAGTTATACCCGGGGGACCAACACAGATACGCAGTATTTT	CASSYTRGTNTDTQYF
TRBV6-8	.	.	TRBJ2-5	TGTGCCAGCAGTTACTCGGATGGCCTCTCCGGGACCCAGTACTTC	CASSYSDGLSGTQYF
TRBV11-3	many	.	TRBJ1-2	TGTGCCAGCAGCGCCGACACCCTACGGTATGGCTACACCTTC	CASSADTLRYGYTF
TRBV14	.	TRBD2	TRBJ2-7	TGTGCCAGCAGCCAAGATCGGGGGACTAGCGGGAGCTACGAGCAGTACTTC	CASSQDRGTSGSYEQYF